The T cell receptor beta chain under discussion was sequenced for a study of CD8 T cells in ankylosing spondylitis. This clonotype was seen at least ten times. Its antigen remains unidentified. Making use of molecular barcodes, quantitative 5'-RACE generated TCR beta libraries. MiXCR was run by TCRdb on the 5' RACE reads, yielding one entry per CDR3 protein. The table shows about 130,000 distinct CDR3 sequences, with around 13% occurring only once. Study-wide results and limits: There were earlier reports of some motif variants in reactive arthritis synovial fluid and blood. The clones that were linked to disease were reported to be significantly enriched in matched synovial fluid samples from ankylosing spondylitis patients.

The CDR3 is made up of 12 amino acids. Germline V gene lookup returns CDR1 MGHDK and CDR2 SYGVNS. Trimming stripped 8 bases from V and 5 bases from J, with 7 bases between. The chain recombines TRBV25-1 with TRBJ1-6, with D unresolved. This sequence originates from a female donor with ankylosing spondylitis or in good health (not recorded which). Input material: blood, either unsorted or a sorted T cell fraction (not recorded which). The CDR3 nucleotides read TGTGCCAGCGGATGGAATAATTCACCCCTCCACTTT. Translating it yields CASGWNNSPLHF. The full variable domain, with the rest looked up from reference TRBV25-1 and TRBJ1-6, is EADIYQTPRYLVIGTGKKITLECSQTMGHDKMYWYQQDPGMELHLIHYSYGVNSTEKGDLSSESTVSRIRTEHFPLTLESARPSHTSQYLCASGWNNSPLHFGNGTRLTVT.